This T cell receptor (beta chain) was documented in a study of CD8 T cells in ankylosing spondylitis. TCRdb independently ran MiXCR on the 5' RACE reads; one entry per CDR3 protein. The sample holds just under 550,000 distinct CDR3 sequences, approximately 12% seen once. Overall study findings and caveats: A TCR beta motif of 8 or 9 highly homologous variants appeared characteristic of ankylosing spondylitis blood.

This clonotype appeared a few times. Its antigen is unidentified. The ends lost 6 bases at V and 4 bases at J; junction bases unmatched: 12. The CDR3 totals 16 residues. The J gene is TRBJ2-5, the V gene TRBV12-3 or TRBV12-4; 9 bases align to TRBD2. The receptor was derived from a male donor with ankylosing spondylitis. Specimen: blood, either unsorted or a sorted T cell fraction (not recorded which). Here the CDR3 DNA reads TGTGCCAGCAGCGGCGCCCGGGCTAGCGGGATAGAGACCCAGTACTTC. Protein: CASSGARASGIETQYF.